This T cell receptor (beta chain) emerged from a study of cytomegalovirus exposure and HLA in healthy donors (dated by TCRdb to 2015 to 2018). About the investigation overall: According to an earlier analysis of 550 to 750 of the donors, 150 million to 200 million T cells yielded 90 million to 140 million unique TCR beta sequences and 276 Gb of sequence data. Rather than drawing on any new phenotypic data, the later analysis identified candidate immune exposures from TCR beta sequences and the way those sequences occurred across donors. Among about 410 genotyped donors of the cohort, an average of around 250,000 unique TCR beta nucleotide sequences was sequenced per donor, of which about 19% were non-productive. To predict cytomegalovirus infection status, the study combined high-throughput TCR immunosequencing, statistical association of individual TCRs with disease status, and machine learning. About five DR-DQ haplotypes were treated as single units for association and clustering because of strong linkage in the cohort. Alongside the repertoire data, information on donor age, sex, ethnicity and CMV serostatus was compiled. The T cell repertoires of under 750 subjects were profiled by immunosequencing and related to cytomegalovirus serostatus. Typing coverage differed by locus: A, B, C, DRB1 and DQB1 were typed in roughly 620-640 donors, DQA1 in roughly 500, DPA1 in approximately 600, and DPB1 in 472. Class I and class II HLA loci were covered by the typing at four-digit resolution. An early release that covered about 640 HLA-typed donors contained approximately 300 gigabases of sequencing data and tens of millions of unique TCR sequences. The genetic ancestry cluster associated with self-reported Caucasian donors included about 84% of the approximately 430 genotyped donors. All discovery cohort repertoires had been generated using a single sequencing platform. A separate validation cohort of some 130 different subjects was used in addition to the 666-subject first cohort. An earlier analysis of a few hundred of the donors applied high-throughput TCR beta sequencing to assess whether each TCR beta V gene segment acted as functional or pseudogenic. In a later genetic analysis, genome-wide SNP genotypes for about 55% of the roughly 670 donors were used, and that subset was treated as a discovery cohort. In a later analysis, previously published TCR beta repertoires from about 670 donors were re-analyzed and high-resolution HLA genotyping was added so that TCR occurrence patterns could be studied. The study was designed to test whether signatures of past pathogen exposure could be identified by cataloging public T cell receptors.

Libraries came from the immunoSEQ multiplex PCR assay. For the multiplex PCR, a mixture combining 60 forward primers for TCR Vbeta segments and 13 reverse primers for TCR Jbeta segments was used. The CDR3 region of rearranged TCR beta genes was amplified from genomic DNA with a multiplex PCR assay. The Illumina HiSeq System was used to sequence the amplified TCR beta libraries as 87-base-pair reads. Concerning the study's data processing: A later analysis tallied 80 million to 95 million unique TCR beta chains across the 650 to 750 repertoires, and 10 million to 11 million of those chains were shared by two or more donors. Raw reads were error-corrected and collapsed into unique sequences by a nearest-neighbor algorithm in which closely related sequences were merged to remove PCR and sequencing errors. Alignment of CDR3 sequences to IMGT reference sequences was used to assign V, D and J gene segments. For a sequence to be retained, a match of at least six nucleotides was required to both a V gene segment and a J gene segment. Rearrangements were classified as productive when the CDR3 lacked stop codons and remained in frame with V and J, and all other rearrangements were classified as non-productive. CDR3 was defined by IMGT convention, running from the second conserved V-encoded cysteine to the conserved J-encoded phenylalanine. The earlier analysis of approximately 500 of the donors excluded sequences that lacked an unambiguous match to a single V gene segment. An earlier analysis of a few hundred of the donors classified V segments as functional when productive rearrangements were above 56.7% and as segregating when the standard deviation between donors was above 5%. A statistical classification framework was built for diagnosing cytomegalovirus status from the catalog of TCR beta chain sequences. V and J gene assignment, in a later analysis, came from comparing TCR nucleotide sequences with IMGT/GENE-DB human TR gene sequences. A later analysis assigned CDR3 sequences and most-parsimonious VDJ recombination scenarios with the TCRdist pipeline. In a later analysis, every TCR beta chain was defined by the combination of its CDR3 amino acid sequence and its V-gene family, and reads without a unique V-gene family were dropped. As a way to deal with suspected cross-contamination and a sequencing artifact, a later analysis dropped 450 to 600 nucleotide sequences that were highly shared and had low generation probability. For each public chain, a later analysis derived a clonal expansion index from normalized ranks of inferred template counts within each repertoire. A later analysis computed generation probabilities with a VDJ recombination model fitted to out-of-frame rearrangements, and checked the results against IGoR. Hypergeometric tests were used in a later analysis to score TCR-TCR, TCR-HLA and TCR-CMV co-occurrence, with a repertoire-size bias correction applied to the TCR pairs. To estimate false discovery rates, a later analysis permuted the HLA or CMV assignments 20 times. A later analysis grouped co-occurring TCRs with DBSCAN, adding TCRdist sequence similarity when clustering within HLA-allele-positive subsets. Repertoires with fewer than 30,000 or more than 120,000 public chains, plus five repertoires with anomalous nucleotide sharing, were excluded from co-occurrence clustering. The table comes from immuneACCESS by way of TCRdb, which keeps in-frame sequences with V and J called. Part of the clones is missing from these tables; in studies checked, under half for an unresolved V gene and the rest for unknown reasons. That table furnishes V, J and clone size, whereas the DNA furnished D and trimming. This sample gives around 150,000 clones in total; approximately 85% of them show up just once. Roughly 8.8% of the sample rests with the top ten.

Broad study findings and their caveats: The classifier was reported to diagnose cytomegalovirus status with high specificity and sensitivity in both the original cohort and the validation cohort. At a false discovery rate of 0.05, a later analysis linked 16,951 TCR beta sequences to specific HLA alleles. CMV serostatus was the only immune exposure information available for the cohort. In a later analysis, TCR association rates were found to vary across HLA loci, with the most associated TCRs seen for DRB1 alleles and the fewest for HLA-C alleles. The study gave a list of about 160 TCR beta chains associated with cytomegalovirus. In an earlier analysis of several hundred of the donors, most TCR beta V segments were observed in productive rearrangements about 87% or about 30% of the time, broadly matching IMGT annotations. Because counts were too low, some 16 rarely observed V segments, including chromosome 9 orphons, were excluded from the earlier analysis of around 640 of the donors. The 87-base-pair reads could not distinguish some IMGT-functional V segments, including TRBV6-2 and TRBV6-3, so those segments were excluded. Roughly uniform sequencing depth across donors was assumed in presence/absence analyses, although this assumption may not hold. HLA typing was unavailable for some donors at each locus, so association tests used only the typed subset. In a later genetic analysis, a missense DCLRE1C variant was associated with V-gene and J-gene trimming of TCR beta chains, and the association was replicated in an independent cohort. Correlated functional status among segregating V segments might be attributable to linkage disequilibrium, but an unknown experimental factor could not be ruled out. Across donors, most TCR sequences were observed very rarely, whereas some public TCRs were present in many individuals. A few of the identified cytomegalovirus-associated TCR beta chains were confirmed in vitro to be specific for cytomegalovirus antigens. In a later analysis, most CMV-associated TCR beta chains were found to appear HLA-restricted, with HLA associations seemingly driven largely by CMV exposure. The authors suggested that the approach could potentially be extended to other disease states and immunological phenotypes. Compared with the roughly 700-donor mean, donors in an Asian-associated ancestry cluster had fewer N-insertions in productive TCRs, according to a later genetic analysis. Several of the top co-occurrence clusters appeared to be linked to parvovirus B19, influenza, CMV and Epstein-Barr virus, according to a later analysis. A further reported finding was that TCR beta sequences accurately predicted the HLA-A and HLA-B alleles for most subjects in the first cohort. When HLA alleles, especially DR and DQ, strongly co-occurred, TCR associations were difficult to assign to individual alleles. A group of highly shared sequence variants was considered likely to be a technical artifact of the sequencing pipeline. In a later analysis, HLA-associated TCR beta chains were found to be more clonally expanded and to have lower generation probabilities than equally common non-associated chains. The cohort was sequenced for TCR beta chains only, and without alpha or paired-chain data the features that could be detected were limited.

As regards this clone: What this receptor recognizes is not known. Per-base quality was not reported, and no clone a single base away is much larger than it.

V has 7 bases trimmed and J has 6 bases trimmed; junction bases matching no gene number 8. The CDR1 and CDR2 encoded by the germline V gene are WSHSY and SAAADI. Counted from cysteine to phenylalanine, this CDR3 has 13 amino acids. The kept DNA is CDR3 alone, 39 bases in frame from the first base. The cohort was made up of approximately 670 healthy bone marrow donors. At the time of sampling, all cohort members were nominally healthy, though unrecorded immune exposures were likely present. The donor tested CMV seropositive and was one of the 289 seropositive cohort members. A peripheral blood sample was collected from each donor, and TCR beta sequencing was performed on peripheral blood mononuclear cells. The Qiagen DNeasy Blood Extraction Kit was used to extract genomic DNA from the blood cell samples.

The source of this sequence is a man aged 18-30 years in good health and CMV-seropositive. Sequences were obtained from PBMCs. The rearrangement joined TRBV10-2 to TRBJ1-2; a stretch of 7 junction bases matches TRBD1. The DNA reads TGCGCCAGCACCTTGACAGGGTCTAATGGCTACACCTTC. Its translation is CASTLTGSNGYTF.